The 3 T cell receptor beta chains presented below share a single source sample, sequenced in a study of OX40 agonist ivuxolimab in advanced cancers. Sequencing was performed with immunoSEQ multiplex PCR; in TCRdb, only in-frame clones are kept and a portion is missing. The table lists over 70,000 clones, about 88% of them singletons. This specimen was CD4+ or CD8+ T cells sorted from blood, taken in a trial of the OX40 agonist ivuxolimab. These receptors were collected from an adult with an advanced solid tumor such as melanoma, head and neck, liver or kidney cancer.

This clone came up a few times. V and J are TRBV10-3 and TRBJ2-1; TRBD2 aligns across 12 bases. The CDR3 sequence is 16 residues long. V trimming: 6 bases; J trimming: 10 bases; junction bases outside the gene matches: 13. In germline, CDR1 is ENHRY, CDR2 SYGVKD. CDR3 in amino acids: CAISLSSSGGVREQFF. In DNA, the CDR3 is TGTGCCATCAGCCTCTCCTCTAGCGGGGGGGTAAGGGAGCAGTTCTTC.

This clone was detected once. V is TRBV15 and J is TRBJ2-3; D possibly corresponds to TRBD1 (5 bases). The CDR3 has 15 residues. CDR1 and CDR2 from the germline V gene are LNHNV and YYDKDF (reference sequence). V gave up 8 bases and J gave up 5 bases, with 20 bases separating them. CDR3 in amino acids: CATRQTALKEDTQYF. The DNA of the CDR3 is TGTGCCACCCGACAGACGGCCCTAAAGGAAGATACGCAGTATTTT.

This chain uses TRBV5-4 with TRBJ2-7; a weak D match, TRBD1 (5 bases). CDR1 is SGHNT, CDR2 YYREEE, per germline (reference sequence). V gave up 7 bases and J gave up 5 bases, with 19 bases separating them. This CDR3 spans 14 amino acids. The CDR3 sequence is CASFKVGQRHEQYF. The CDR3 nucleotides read TGTGCCAGCTTTAAGGTCGGACAAAGGCACGAGCAGTACTTC.